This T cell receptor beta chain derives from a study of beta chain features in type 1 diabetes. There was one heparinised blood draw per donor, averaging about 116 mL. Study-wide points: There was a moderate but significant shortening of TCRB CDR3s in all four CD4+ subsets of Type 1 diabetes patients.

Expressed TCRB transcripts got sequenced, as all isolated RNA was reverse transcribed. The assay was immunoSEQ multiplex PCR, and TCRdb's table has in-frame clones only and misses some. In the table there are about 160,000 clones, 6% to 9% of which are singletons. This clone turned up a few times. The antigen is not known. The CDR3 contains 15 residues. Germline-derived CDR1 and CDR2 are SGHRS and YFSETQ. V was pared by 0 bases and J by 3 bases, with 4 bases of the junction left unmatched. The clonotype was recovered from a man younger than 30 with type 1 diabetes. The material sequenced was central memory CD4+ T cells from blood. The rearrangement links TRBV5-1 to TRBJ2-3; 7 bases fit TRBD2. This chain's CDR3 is CASSLGAGATDTQYF. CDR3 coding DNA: TGCGCCAGCAGCTTGGGGGCGGGAGCGACAGATACGCAGTATTTT. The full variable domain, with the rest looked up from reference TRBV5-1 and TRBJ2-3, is KAGVTQTPRYLIKTRGQQVTLSCSPISGHRSVSWYQQTPGQGLQFLFEYFSETQRNKGNFPGRFSGRQFSNSRSEMNVSTLELGDSALYLCASSLGAGATDTQYFGPGTRLTVL.